The sequence of this TCR beta chain was determined in a study of T-cell reconstitution after alpha-beta-depleted transplantation in children. This clonotype has at least ten counts. Trimming stripped 4 bases from V and 5 bases from J, with 21 bases between. The CDR3 covers 16 residues. The germline gives CDR1 SGHRS, CDR2 YFSETQ. TCRbeta library construction was performed incorporating unique molecular identifiers. MiXCR, run by TCRdb on the PCR reads, gives a single entry per CDR3 protein. This sample has more than 75,000 distinct CDR3 sequences; 23% occur once, and the top ten carry roughly 23%. This receptor was obtained from a boy between 2 and 10 years old with acute lymphoblastic leukemia, due to receive a stem cell transplant. V and J are TRBV5-1 and TRBJ2-5; a possible D gene is TRBD2 (6 bases). The material sequenced was PBMCs, taken before TCRalphabeta/CD19-depleted stem cell transplant. This CDR3 reads CASSPPSGGAVETQYF. The CDR3 coding sequence is TGCGCCAGCAGCCCCCCGAGCGGAGGGGCCGTGGAGACCCAGTACTTC. The entire variable domain, with the rest obtained from reference TRBV5-1 and TRBJ2-5, is as follows: KAGVTQTPRYLIKTRGQQVTLSCSPISGHRSVSWYQQTPGQGLQFLFEYFSETQRNKGNFPGRFSGRQFSNSRSEMNVSTLELGDSALYLCASSPPSGGAVETQYFGPGTRLLVL.